This T cell receptor (beta chain) was identified in a study of preoperative IRX-2 immunotherapy in early breast cancer. As to treatment: preoperative locoregional IRX-2 cytokine immunotherapy. Patients received preoperative, locoregional IRX-2 cytokine immunotherapy in a phase Ib study. Repertoires were generated with immunoSEQ multiplex PCR, while TCRdb's copy carries only in-frame clones and drops some. This repertoire shows some 59,000 clones, less than 95% found once; its top ten account for around 1.5%. Per germline, CDR1 LNHDA and CDR2 SQIVND (reference sequence). Trimming removed 0 bases from V and 1 base from J, with 16 bases in between. The CDR3 spans 18 residues. This clone showed up just a few times.

Sampling was conducted from a patient treated with IRX-2 immunotherapy. The V call is TRBV19, the J call TRBJ1-5; D unclear. The clonotype comes from a human donor with breast cancer. This chain's CDR3 is CASSIEVGGERSNQPQHF. In nucleotides, the CDR3 is TGTGCCAGTAGTATAGAGGTAGGCGGGGAGCGAAGCAATCAGCCCCAGCATTTT. The full variable domain, completed using reference TRBV19 and TRBJ1-5, is DGGITQSPKYLFRKEGQNVTLSCEQNLNHDAMYWYRQDPGQGLRLIYYSQIVNDFQKGDIAEGYSVSREKKESFPLTVTSAQKNPTAFYLCASSIEVGGERSNQPQHFGDGTRLSIL.